This T cell receptor beta chain was captured in a study of T cells after yellow fever vaccination. V lost 4 bases and J lost 7, with 24 bases in between. This CDR3 region has 17 residues. From germline, CDR1 is SGHRS and CDR2 YFSETQ. TCRdb independently ran MiXCR on the 5' RACE reads; one entry per CDR3 protein. The sample holds about 130,000 distinct CDR3 sequences, about 8.4% seen once. This clonotype was observed many times. This TCR came from a man between 18 and 35 years old who received the YFV17D yellow fever vaccine. The material sequenced was CD8+ T cells sorted from PBMCs, taken on the day of the yellow fever booster vaccination. The genes are TRBV5-1 and TRBJ2-1, with D perhaps TRBD1 or TRBD2 (5 bases each). In nucleotides, the CDR3 is TGCGCCAGCAGCCTCACCTCCTGGGTGGGGCGAGGGAATGAGCAGTTCTTC. Protein: CASSLTSWVGRGNEQFF.